The rows below give T cell receptor beta chains drawn from one sample of a study of T cell changes during pregnancy in multiple sclerosis. TCRdb's copy holds only in-frame clones and misses some; the assay was immunoSEQ multiplex PCR. The table has some 48,000 clones, roughly 95% seen once. This material consisted of peripheral blood, taken in the second trimester of pregnancy. The receptors shown here come from a female donor with multiple sclerosis, enrolled in a pregnancy study. CDR3s include the opening cysteine and the closing phenylalanine or tryptophan. Fields, in order: J gene, V gene, D gene, clone size, CDR3 DNA, CDR3 protein. A D gene is named only where the DNA matches it firmly. The size of a clone is reported for some rows only, either as once, few or many, or as a class for expanded clones.

J: TRBJ2-5; V: TRBV5-1; D: NA; size: NA; DNA: TGCGCCAGCAGCCCCCGGGCTAGCGTCCGAGAGACCCAGTACTTC; CDR3: CASSPRASVRETQYF
J: TRBJ2-1; V: TRBV5-8; D: TRBD1; size: NA; DNA: TGTGCCAGCGGGGGGACAGGGGTCTTCGATGAGCAGTTCTTC; CDR3: CASGGTGVFDEQFF
J: TRBJ2-2; V: TRBV27; D: TRBD1; size: NA; DNA: TGTGCCAGCAGTGTACAGGGGTTTCATCCGGACACCGGGGAGCTGTTTTTT; CDR3: CASSVQGFHPDTGELFF
J: TRBJ2-3; V: TRBV19; D: TRBD2; size: NA; DNA: TGTGCCAGTAGTATCCCGGGACTAGCGGGGGAGAAAACGCAGTATTTT; CDR3: CASSIPGLAGEKTQYF
J: TRBJ2-3; V: TRBV5-4; D: TRBD2; size: NA; DNA: TGTGCCAGCAGCAGGACTAGCGGGGGCATCACAGATACGCAGTATTTT; CDR3: CASSRTSGGITDTQYF
J: TRBJ2-5; V: TRBV7-6; D: NA; size: NA; DNA: TGTGCCAGCAGCTTAGGAGGAGGCACCTACACCACCCAAGAGACCCAGTACTTC; CDR3: CASSLGGGTYTTQETQYF
J: TRBJ1-1; V: TRBV29-1; D: TRBD1; size: NA; DNA: TGCAGCGTGACTGACCCCCGGGACAGAGGACGAAACACTGAAGCTTTCTTT; CDR3: CSVTDPRDRGRNTEAFF
J: TRBJ2-2; V: TRBV5-5; D: TRBD1; size: NA; DNA: TGTGCCAGCAGCTCCTTTGACAGGGGTCCAGGGGAGCTGTTTTTT; CDR3: CASSSFDRGPGELFF
J: TRBJ2-7; V: TRBV7-2; D: NA; size: NA; DNA: TGTGCCAGCAGCTTATCGGAGCCTCAGCAGCAGTACTTC; CDR3: CASSLSEPQQQYF
J: TRBJ2-3; V: TRBV12-5; D: NA; size: NA; DNA: TGTGCTAGTGGTTTGGGGACAGGAGGGGTCACAGATACGCAGTATTTT; CDR3: CASGLGTGGVTDTQYF
J: TRBJ1-5; V: TRBV6-5; D: NA; size: NA; DNA: TGTGCCAGCAGTTATACAGGGAATAGCAATCAGCCCCAGCATTTT; CDR3: CASSYTGNSNQPQHF
J: TRBJ2-7; V: TRBV6-5; D: TRBD1; size: NA; DNA: TGTGCCAGCGGGACAGAGGTTCGGTTGCAGTACTTC; CDR3: CASGTEVRLQYF
J: TRBJ2-5; V: TRBV6-1; D: TRBD1; size: NA; DNA: TGTGCCAGCACCTTGACAGGGTCCGGCCAAGAGACCCAGTACTTC; CDR3: CASTLTGSGQETQYF
J: TRBJ2-1; V: TRBV11-2; D: TRBD2; size: NA; DNA: TGTGCCAGCAGCCTCGTGGCGGGGGGGCCCTACAATGAGCAGTTCTTC; CDR3: CASSLVAGGPYNEQFF
J: TRBJ2-1; V: TRBV7-3; D: TRBD2; size: NA; DNA: TGTGCCAGCAGCGCCGGACTAGGAGGTGGTGTCTACAATGAGCAGTTCTTC; CDR3: CASSAGLGGGVYNEQFF
J: TRBJ1-2; V: TRBV9; D: NA; size: once; DNA: TGTGCCAGCAGCGCTGGGCAGACTAACTATGGCTACACCTTC; CDR3: CASSAGQTNYGYTF
J: TRBJ1-2; V: TRBV2; D: TRBD1; size: NA; DNA: TGTGCCAGCAGCGGGACAGGGGGCTCTTCCCGCTATGGCTACACCTTC; CDR3: CASSGTGGSSRYGYTF
J: TRBJ2-5; V: TRBV6-5; D: NA; size: NA; DNA: TGTGCCAGCAAGAAGCCCCTGGTAGAGACCCAGTACTTC; CDR3: CASKKPLVETQYF
J: TRBJ2-3; V: TRBV19; D: NA; size: NA; DNA: TGTGCCAGTAGTAGATTGGACAGTAGCACAGATACGCAGTATTTT; CDR3: CASSRLDSSTDTQYF
J: TRBJ1-1; V: TRBV18; D: NA; size: NA; DNA: TGTGCCAGCTCACCACCGAACAGACAATGGAACACTGAAGCTTTCTTT; CDR3: CASSPPNRQWNTEAFF
J: TRBJ1-3; V: TRBV4-2; D: TRBD1; size: once; DNA: TGTGCCAGCAGCCAAGATTCGGGACAGGGCTCTGGAAACACCATATATTTT; CDR3: CASSQDSGQGSGNTIYF
J: TRBJ2-3; V: TRBV5-1; D: NA; size: NA; DNA: TGCGCCAGCAGCTTTCGGACAGTTACAGATACGCAGTATTTT; CDR3: CASSFRTVTDTQYF
J: TRBJ1-2; V: TRBV18; D: NA; size: NA; DNA: TGTGCCAGCTCACTTGATGTGGAGGGAGGCTACACCTTC; CDR3: CASSLDVEGGYTF
J: TRBJ2-1; V: TRBV11-1; D: TRBD2; size: NA; DNA: TGTGCCAGCAGCTTACCTAGCGGGGGTCACAATGAGCAGTTCTTC; CDR3: CASSLPSGGHNEQFF
J: TRBJ2-7; V: TRBV29-1; D: TRBD2; size: NA; DNA: TGCAGCGTTAGAACTAGCGGGAGGGCCGGGGACGAGCAGTACTTC; CDR3: CSVRTSGRAGDEQYF
J: TRBJ2-7; V: TRBV11-2; D: NA; size: NA; DNA: TGTGCCAGCAGCCCAGGGCCAGGGTCCTACAAGCAGTACTTC; CDR3: CASSPGPGSYKQYF
J: TRBJ1-5; V: TRBV6-1; D: NA; size: NA; DNA: TGTGCCAGCAGTGAAGGACAGGTATATAGCAATCAGCCCCAGCATTTT; CDR3: CASSEGQVYSNQPQHF
J: TRBJ2-7; V: TRBV5-1; D: TRBD1; size: NA; DNA: TGCGCCAGCAGCCCAGGACAGGGCTTCTACGAGCAGTACTTC; CDR3: CASSPGQGFYEQYF
J: TRBJ1-1; V: TRBV5-1; D: NA; size: NA; DNA: TGCGCCAGCAGCTTGGGAGTAGTGTCGAACACTGAAGCTTTCTTT; CDR3: CASSLGVVSNTEAFF
J: TRBJ1-5; V: TRBV11-2; D: TRBD1; size: NA; DNA: TGTGCCAGCAGCCTAACAGGGGATAGCAATCAGCCCCAGCATTTT; CDR3: CASSLTGDSNQPQHF
J: TRBJ2-7; V: TRBV25-1; D: TRBD1; size: NA; DNA: TGTGCCAGCAGTGATTCCAGGGGGCTCAACGAGCAGTACTTC; CDR3: CASSDSRGLNEQYF